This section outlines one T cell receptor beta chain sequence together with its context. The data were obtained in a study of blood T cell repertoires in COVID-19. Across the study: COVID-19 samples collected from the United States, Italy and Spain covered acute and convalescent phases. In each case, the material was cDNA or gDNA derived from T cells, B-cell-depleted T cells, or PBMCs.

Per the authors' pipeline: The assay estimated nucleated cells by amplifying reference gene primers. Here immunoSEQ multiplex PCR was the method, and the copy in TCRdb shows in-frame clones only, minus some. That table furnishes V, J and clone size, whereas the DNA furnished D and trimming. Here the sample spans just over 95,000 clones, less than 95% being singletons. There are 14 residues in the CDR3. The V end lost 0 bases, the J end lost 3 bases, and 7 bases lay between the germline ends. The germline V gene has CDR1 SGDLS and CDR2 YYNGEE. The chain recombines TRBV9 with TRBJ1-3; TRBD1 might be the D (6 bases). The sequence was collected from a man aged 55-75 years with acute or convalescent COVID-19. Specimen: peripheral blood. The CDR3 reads CASSVDRVGNTIYF. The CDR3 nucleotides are TGTGCCAGCAGCGTAGACAGGGTTGGAAACACCATATATTTT.